The 25 T cell receptor beta chains below come from one sample, sequenced in a study of shared clonotypes between healthy human individuals. Naive CD8 cells were CD45RO-negative, positively selected for CCR7, excluding terminally differentiated effector memory CD45RA+ cells. The repertoire was sequenced with immunoSEQ multiplex PCR; TCRdb's copy has only in-frame clones and lacks some. The sample shows over 2 million clones, approximately 94% of them seen only once. Sample: naive CD8+ T cells sorted from blood. The receptors were gathered from a man younger than 35 in good health.

The gene calls are TRBV28 and TRBJ1-1; 8 bases line up with TRBD1. Germline trimming cut 5 bases from V and 8 bases from J; bases unmatched to any gene: 13. Germline V gene lookup returns CDR1 MDHEN and CDR2 SYDVKM. The CDR3 extends over 15 amino acids. CDR3 region: CASSPTGTGGLEAFF. The CDR3, as DNA: TGTGCCAGCAGTCCCACCGGGACAGGAGGATTGGAAGCTTTCTTT.

V and J are TRBV6-1 and TRBJ2-7, with D possibly being TRBD1 (6 bases). Per germline, CDR1 MNHNS and CDR2 SASEGT. The CDR3 runs 14 residues. V lost 2 bases and J 3 bases, leaving 11 bases between the germline ends. The CDR3 reads CASSENRVDYEQYF. Here the CDR3 DNA reads TGTGCCAGCAGTGAAAACAGGGTAGACTACGAGCAGTACTTC.

The chain couples TRBV27 to TRBJ1-5, with TRBD1 as a possible D gene (6 bases). The CDR3 spans 15 residues. V lost 0 bases and J lost 7, with 13 bases in between. Germline loops: CDR1 MNHEY, CDR2 SMNVEV (reference sequence). The DNA of the CDR3 is TGTGCCAGCAGTTTATCGATCTCTGGGGGCCAGCCCCAGCATTTT. Its protein product is CASSLSISGGQPQHF.

Regarding this clone: At the DNA level, this CDR3 is encoded by other sequences in the same sample as well. The rearrangement links TRBV7-9 to TRBJ1-2; perhaps TRBD1 as D (5 bases). The germline gives CDR1 SEHNR, CDR2 FQNEAQ (reference sequence). V lost 4 bases to trimming and J lost 0 bases, with 12 bases between them. The CDR3 runs 15 residues. The CDR3 spells CASSSGTGTNYGYTF. The DNA of the CDR3 is TGTGCCAGCAGCTCGGGGACCGGGACTAACTATGGCTACACCTTC.

The CDR3 bases are TGCGCCAGCAGCCAAATGGGGGCGGGCATTCAGCCCCAGCATTTT. Translated, it gives CASSQMGAGIQPQHF. J is TRBJ1-5 and V is TRBV4-1; tentatively, D is TRBD1 (6 bases). This CDR3 is 15 amino acids long. From germline, CDR1 is MGHRA and CDR2 YSYEKL. Trimming removed 2 bases from V and 6 bases from J, with 14 bases in between.

The V and J genes are TRBV15 and TRBJ2-3, with a possible D match to TRBD1 (5 bases). Germline CDR1 is LNHNV and CDR2 is YYDKDF (reference sequence). The germline V and J ends were trimmed by 6 bases and 3 bases, with 10 bases remaining between them. This CDR3 region has 13 residues. The CDR3 region has the DNA TGTGCCACCAGTCAGGGTCCGACAGATACGCAGTATTTT. Its protein product is CATSQGPTDTQYF. Drawing the rest from reference TRBV15 and TRBJ2-3, the complete variable domain is DAMVIQNPRYQVTQFGKPVTLSCSQTLNHNVMYWYQQKSSQAPKLLFHYYDKDFNNEADTPDNFQSRRPNTSFCFLDIRSPGLGDTAMYLCATSQGPTDTQYFGPGTRLTVL.

The V call is TRBV19, the J call TRBJ2-7; 9 nucleotides match TRBD1. CDR1 is LNHDA and CDR2 is SQIVND in the germline V gene (reference sequence). The V segment lost 5 bases and the J segment 5 bases; nucleotides outside the gene matches: 7. The CDR3 is 14 amino acids. The CDR3 loop reads CASSSGTGWDEQYF. In DNA form, the CDR3 reads TGTGCCAGTAGTTCGGGGACAGGGTGGGACGAGCAGTACTTC.

The V call is TRBV6-5, the J call TRBJ1-1; TRBD1 aligns across 7 bases. The CDR3 is 14 amino acids. V was pared by 5 bases and J by 3 bases, with 6 bases of the junction left unmatched. From germline, CDR1 is MNHEY and CDR2 SVGAGI. CDR3 protein: CASSLDRDDTEAFF. The CDR3, as DNA: TGTGCCAGCAGTCTAGACAGGGATGACACTGAAGCTTTCTTT.

The chain links TRBV5-1 to TRBJ2-3; 10 bases are a match to TRBD2. The CDR3 consists of 18 residues. Germline V lookup: CDR1 SGHRS, CDR2 YFSETQ. V dropped 0 bases and J dropped 3; count of bases not matched to a gene: 10. The CDR3 DNA sequence: TGCGCCAGCAGCTTGGCAGCTGTCGGACTAGCGGCTACAGATACGCAGTATTTT. Translation gives CASSLAAVGLAATDTQYF.

This chain uses TRBV25-1 with TRBJ2-2; D not certain. In germline, CDR1 is MGHDK, CDR2 SYGVNS. This CDR3 has 16 amino acids. V lost 1 base and J 0 bases, leaving 9 bases between the germline ends. The CDR3 nucleotides are TGTGCCAGCAGTGAATTGACTTTAACGAACACCGGGGAGCTGTTTTTT. Translated: CASSELTLTNTGELFF.

This sequence joins TRBV27 and TRBJ2-5; 7 nucleotides match TRBD2. Germline CDR1 and CDR2: MNHEY and SMNVEV (reference sequence). The CDR3 consists of 14 residues. Trimming took 5 bases from V and 5 from J; bases not matched to a gene: 8. The CDR3 DNA reads as TGTGCCAGCAGTCTCGACATTAGCGGGGAGACCCAGTACTTC. Translating gives CASSLDISGETQYF.

This clone has only a few counts. The chain carries TRBV6-5 and TRBJ2-7; 11 bases agree with TRBD2. The ends lost 0 bases at V and 6 bases at J; junction bases unmatched: 7. The CDR3 is 16 residues long. Looked up from germline, CDR1 is MNHEY and CDR2 is SVGAGI. In DNA form, the CDR3 reads TGTGCCAGCAGTTACTCGACTAGCGGGGACCTGGGCGAGCAGTACTTC. Translation gives CASSYSTSGDLGEQYF.

For this clone: In the same sample, other DNA sequences code for this CDR3. V usage is TRBV30 and J usage is TRBJ1-1, with 8 bases identical to TRBD1. The CDR3 loop spans 13 amino acids. Germline V gene lookup returns CDR1 GTSNPN and CDR2 SVGIG (reference sequence). Trimming at V came to 3 bases and at J to 0 bases, leaving 0 bases not matched to a gene. The CDR3 loop reads CAWRTGVNTEAFF. The CDR3 DNA follows: TGTGCCTGGAGGACAGGGGTGAACACTGAAGCTTTCTTT.

V usage is TRBV27 and J usage is TRBJ2-1; D is ambiguous. Trimming took 7 bases from V and 1 from J, leaving 14 bases between them. This CDR3 is built from 15 residues. Germline V gene sequence: CDR1 MNHEY, CDR2 SMNVEV (reference sequence). CDR3 protein: CASTYGVGSYNEQFF. The DNA of the CDR3 is TGTGCCAGCACCTATGGGGTAGGGTCCTACAATGAGCAGTTCTTC.

The rearrangement joins TRBV5-4 to TRBJ1-6; the match to TRBD1 covers 9 bases. Germline CDR1 is SGHNT and CDR2 is YYREEE (reference sequence). The ends lost 5 bases at V and 7 bases at J; junction bases unmatched: 7. The CDR3 length is 15 residues. CDR3 residues: CASSPPGQGNSPLHF. The CDR3 DNA reads as TGTGCCAGCAGTCCCCCTGGACAGGGGAATTCACCCCTCCACTTT.

V gene TRBV9 combines with J gene TRBJ2-7; tentatively, D is TRBD1 or TRBD2 (5 bases each). Trimming pared 4 bases from V and 1 base from J, leaving 12 bases between. The CDR3 loop spans 14 amino acids. Germline V gene lookup returns CDR1 SGDLS and CDR2 YYNGEE. DNA for the CDR3: TGTGCCAGCAGCCCATTCGAGGGGTCCTACGAGCAGTACTTC. Translation: CASSPFEGSYEQYF.

The chain employs TRBV19 and TRBJ2-7; TRBD1 agrees at 8 bases. The germline V gene encodes CDR1 LNHDA and CDR2 SQIVND (reference sequence). V was pared by 5 bases and J by 3 bases, with 9 bases of the junction left unmatched. The CDR3 is made up of 15 amino acids. The CDR3 sequence is CASSLGTGADYEQYF. The CDR3, as DNA: TGTGCCAGTAGTCTCGGGACAGGCGCCGACTACGAGCAGTACTTC.

The chain employs TRBV5-1 and TRBJ2-1, with TRBD2 matching 10 bases. V trimming: 4 bases; J trimming: 9 bases; junction bases outside the gene matches: 7. CDR3 length: 14 residues. The V gene's germline CDR1 is SGHRS and CDR2 YFSETQ. The CDR3 DNA sequence: TGCGCCAGCAGCACATATCTAGCGGGGGTTGAGCAGTTCTTC. Protein: CASSTYLAGVEQFF. The full variable domain, rest sourced from reference TRBV5-1 and TRBJ2-1, is KAGVTQTPRYLIKTRGQQVTLSCSPISGHRSVSWYQQTPGQGLQFLFEYFSETQRNKGNFPGRFSGRQFSNSRSEMNVSTLELGDSALYLCASSTYLAGVEQFFGPGTRLTVL.

About this clone: The identical CDR3 is also encoded by other nucleotide sequences in the sample. This sequence joins TRBV6-5 and TRBJ2-1, with no clear D. Germline loops: CDR1 MNHEY, CDR2 SVGAGI. V lost 5 bases and J lost 1, with 12 bases in between. The CDR3 runs to 15 residues. In DNA, the CDR3 is TGTGCCAGCAGTCCCGACGGGTCTTCCTACAATGAGCAGTTCTTC. The encoded protein is CASSPDGSSYNEQFF.

The V gene is TRBV5-1, the J gene TRBJ2-7, with 10 nucleotides matching TRBD1. The V gene's germline CDR1 is SGHRS and CDR2 YFSETQ. CDR3 size: 18 residues. The junction had 15 bases not matched to a gene; V was cut back by 4 bases and J by 2 bases. The CDR3 loop is CASSMVGQGSLPAYEQYF. CDR3 in DNA: TGCGCCAGCAGCATGGTGGGACAGGGGTCCCTGCCTGCCTACGAGCAGTACTTC.

This chain joins TRBV28 and TRBJ1-5; no clear D. Trimming shortened V by 3 bases and J by 0 bases, and 9 bases separated the two germline ends. The CDR3 totals 15 residues. Germline V gene sequence: CDR1 MDHEN, CDR2 SYDVKM. Here the CDR3 DNA reads TGTGCCAGCAGTTTCCCCAGATATAGCAATCAGCCCCAGCATTTT. It encodes CASSFPRYSNQPQHF.

The chain recombines TRBV13 with TRBJ1-2; D gene uncertain. With 5 bases removed from V and 7 bases from J, the gap between germline ends came to 20 bases. CDR3 length: 15 residues. The germline V gene has CDR1 PRHDT and CDR2 FYEKMQ (reference sequence). The chain's CDR3 is CASSDGRAESGGYTF. CDR3 in DNA: TGTGCCAGCAGCGACGGCCGGGCCGAGAGCGGTGGCTACACCTTC. Full variable domain (missing parts from reference TRBV13 and TRBJ1-2): AAGVIQSPRHLIKEKRETATLKCYPIPRHDTVYWYQQGPGQDPQFLISFYEKMQSDKGSIPDRFSAQQFSDYHSELNMSSLELGDSALYFCASSDGRAESGGYTFGSGTRLTVV.

The CDR3: CAWGTSGGYEQYF. The CDR3 DNA follows: TGTGCCTGGGGGACTAGCGGGGGCTACGAGCAGTACTTC. V gene TRBV30 combines with J gene TRBJ2-7; 14 bases are shared with TRBD2. V trimming: 5 bases; J trimming: 3 bases; junction bases outside the gene matches: 0. This CDR3 is built from 13 residues. The V gene's germline CDR1 is GTSNPN and CDR2 SVGIG (reference sequence).

The sample holds a few counts of this clone. This chain uses TRBV4-1 with TRBJ1-6; TRBD1 might be the D (5 bases). Per the germline V gene, CDR1 is MGHRA and CDR2 is YSYEKL. The V end lost 0 bases, the J end lost 11 bases, and 14 bases lay between the germline ends. The CDR3 runs 15 residues. The CDR3 DNA reads TGCGCCAGCAGCCAAGATACGGGGGTGGGTACACCCCTCCACTTT. Translation gives CASSQDTGVGTPLHF.

V is TRBV30 and J is TRBJ2-1; D remains unclear. Germline CDR1 GTSNPN, CDR2 SVGIG (reference sequence). The CDR3 consists of 12 residues. Trimming took 5 bases from V and 7 from J, leaving 12 bases between them. In DNA form, the CDR3 reads TGTGCCTGGGGGGAACTCGCAAATGAGCAGTTCTTC. Amino acids: CAWGELANEQFF.